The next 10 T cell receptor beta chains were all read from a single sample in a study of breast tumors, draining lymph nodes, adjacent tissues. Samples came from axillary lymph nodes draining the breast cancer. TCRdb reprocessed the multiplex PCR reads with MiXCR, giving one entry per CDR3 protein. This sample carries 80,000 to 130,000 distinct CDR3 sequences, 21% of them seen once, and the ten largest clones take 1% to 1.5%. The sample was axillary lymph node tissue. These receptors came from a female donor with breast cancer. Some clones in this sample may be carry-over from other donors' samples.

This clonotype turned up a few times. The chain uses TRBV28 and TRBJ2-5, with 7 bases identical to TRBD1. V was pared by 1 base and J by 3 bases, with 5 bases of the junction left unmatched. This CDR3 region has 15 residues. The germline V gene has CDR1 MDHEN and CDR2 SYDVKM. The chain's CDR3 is CASSLSGQGEETQYF. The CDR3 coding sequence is TGTGCCAGCAGTTTATCGGGCCAGGGGGAAGAGACCCAGTACTTC.

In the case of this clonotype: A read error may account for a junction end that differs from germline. CDR3 in DNA: TGTGCCAGTAGTATAGGTCGGGGGCTTGGCCACACCTTC. The encoded protein is CASSIGRGLGHTF. The genes are TRBV19 and TRBJ1-2, with D tentatively TRBD1 (6 bases). The CDR3 extends over 13 amino acids. Germline V CDR1 and CDR2: LNHDA, SQIVND (reference sequence). Looking up the rest from reference TRBV19 and TRBJ1-2 gives the full variable domain: DGGITQSPKYLFRKEGQNVTLSCEQNLNHDAMYWYRQDPGQGLRLIYYSQIVNDFQKGDIAEGYSVSREKKESFPLTVTSAQKNPTAFYLCASSIGRGLGHTFGSGTRLTVV.

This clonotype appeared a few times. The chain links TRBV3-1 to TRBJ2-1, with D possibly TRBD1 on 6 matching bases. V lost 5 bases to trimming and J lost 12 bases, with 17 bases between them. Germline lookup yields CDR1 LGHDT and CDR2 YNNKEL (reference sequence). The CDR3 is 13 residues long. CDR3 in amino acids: CASSSAAGVRQFF. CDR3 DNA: TGTGCCAGCAGCTCGGCCGCAGGGGTCCGGCAGTTCTTC.

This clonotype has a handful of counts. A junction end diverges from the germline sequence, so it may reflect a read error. CDR3 DNA: TGTGCCAGCAGCGACTGGACAGGCCAACAAAGCACAGATACGCAGTGTTTT. Protein: CASSDWTGQQSTDTQCF. This chain connects TRBV9 to TRBJ2-3, with 7 bases aligning to TRBD1. Germline loops: CDR1 SGDLS, CDR2 YYNGEE. The CDR3 is made up of 17 amino acids.

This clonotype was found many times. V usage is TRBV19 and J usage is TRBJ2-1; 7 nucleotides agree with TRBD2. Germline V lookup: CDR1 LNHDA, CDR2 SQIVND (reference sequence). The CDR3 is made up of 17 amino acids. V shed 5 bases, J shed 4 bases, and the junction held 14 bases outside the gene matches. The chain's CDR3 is CASSPLTGLSPYNEQFF. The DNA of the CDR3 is TGTGCCAGTAGTCCGTTGACGGGACTAAGCCCATACAATGAGCAGTTCTTC.

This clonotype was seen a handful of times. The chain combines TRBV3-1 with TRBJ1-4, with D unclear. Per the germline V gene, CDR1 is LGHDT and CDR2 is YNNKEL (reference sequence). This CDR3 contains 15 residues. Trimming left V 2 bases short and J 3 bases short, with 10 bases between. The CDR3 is CASSQFARANEKLFF. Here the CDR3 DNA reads TGTGCCAGCAGCCAATTTGCGAGGGCTAATGAAAAACTGTTTTTT.

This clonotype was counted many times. The CDR3 protein is CASSVHVNEDEYNSPLHF. The CDR3 DNA reads as TGTGCCAGCAGCGTCCACGTCAACGAGGACGAGTATAATTCACCCCTCCACTTT. The chain combines TRBV9 with TRBJ1-6; no clear D. From germline, CDR1 is SGDLS and CDR2 YYNGEE. The CDR3 spans 18 residues. Between the trimmed V and J ends, which lost 2 bases and 4 bases, there was a span of 19 bases.

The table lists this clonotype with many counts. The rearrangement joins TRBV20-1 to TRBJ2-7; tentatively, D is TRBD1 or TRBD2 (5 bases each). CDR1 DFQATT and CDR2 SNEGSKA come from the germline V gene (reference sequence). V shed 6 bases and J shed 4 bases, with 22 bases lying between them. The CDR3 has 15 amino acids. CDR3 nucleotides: TGCAGTGCCACTGCCCGGGACCACTACGGTTACGAGCAGTACTTC. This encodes CSATARDHYGYEQYF.

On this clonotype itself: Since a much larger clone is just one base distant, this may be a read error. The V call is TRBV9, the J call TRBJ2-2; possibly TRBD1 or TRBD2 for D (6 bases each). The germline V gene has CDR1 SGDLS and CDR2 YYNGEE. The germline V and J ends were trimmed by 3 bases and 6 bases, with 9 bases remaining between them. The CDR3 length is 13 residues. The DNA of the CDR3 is TGTGCCAGCAGCGCGAGGGGGGCCGGGGAGCTGTTTTTT. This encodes CASSARGAGELFF.

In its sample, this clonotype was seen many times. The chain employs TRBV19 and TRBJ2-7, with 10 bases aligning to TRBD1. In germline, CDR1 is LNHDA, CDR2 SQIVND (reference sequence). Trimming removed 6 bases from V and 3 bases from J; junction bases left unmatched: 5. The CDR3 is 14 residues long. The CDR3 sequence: CASSQGQGSYEQYF. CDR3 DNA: TGTGCCAGTAGCCAGGGACAGGGGAGCTACGAGCAGTACTTC. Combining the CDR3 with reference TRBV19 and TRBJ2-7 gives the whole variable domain DGGITQSPKYLFRKEGQNVTLSCEQNLNHDAMYWYRQDPGQGLRLIYYSQIVNDFQKGDIAEGYSVSREKKESFPLTVTSAQKNPTAFYLCASSQGQGSYEQYFGPGTRLTVT.